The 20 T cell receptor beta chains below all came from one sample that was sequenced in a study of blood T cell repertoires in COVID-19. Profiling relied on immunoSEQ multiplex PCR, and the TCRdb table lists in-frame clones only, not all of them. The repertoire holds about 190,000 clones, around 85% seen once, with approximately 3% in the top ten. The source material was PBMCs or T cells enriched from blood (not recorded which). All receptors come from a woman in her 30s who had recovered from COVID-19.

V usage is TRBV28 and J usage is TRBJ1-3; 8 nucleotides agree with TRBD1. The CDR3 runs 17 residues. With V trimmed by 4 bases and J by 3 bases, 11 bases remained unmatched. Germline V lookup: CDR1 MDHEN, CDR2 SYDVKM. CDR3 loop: CASSSAPGTGIGNTIYF. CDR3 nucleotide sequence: TGTGCCAGCAGTTCCGCCCCCGGGACAGGCATTGGAAACACCATATATTTT.

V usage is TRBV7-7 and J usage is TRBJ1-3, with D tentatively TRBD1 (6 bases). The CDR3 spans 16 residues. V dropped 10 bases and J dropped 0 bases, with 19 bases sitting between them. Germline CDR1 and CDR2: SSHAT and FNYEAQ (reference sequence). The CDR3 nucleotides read TGTGCCATGAGGTTCCGGGACACTAGCTCTGGAAACACCATATATTTT. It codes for CAMRFRDTSSGNTIYF.

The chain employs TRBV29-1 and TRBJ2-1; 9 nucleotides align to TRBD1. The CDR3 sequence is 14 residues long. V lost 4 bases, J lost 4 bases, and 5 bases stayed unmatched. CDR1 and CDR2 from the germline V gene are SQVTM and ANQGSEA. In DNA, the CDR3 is TGCAGCGTTGCCGGAGGGACAGGGTACAATGAGCAGTTCTTC. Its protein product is CSVAGGTGYNEQFF.

This CDR3 reads CASSGELGTSGGETQYF. The CDR3 DNA follows: TGCGCCAGCAGTGGGGAATTAGGGACTAGCGGGGGAGAGACCCAGTACTTC. The chain recombines TRBV10-2 with TRBJ2-5; TRBD2 matches 14 bases. J was trimmed by 4 bases and V by 4 bases; bases with no gene match: 8. The CDR3 has 17 residues. The germline V gene has CDR1 WSHSY and CDR2 SAAADI.

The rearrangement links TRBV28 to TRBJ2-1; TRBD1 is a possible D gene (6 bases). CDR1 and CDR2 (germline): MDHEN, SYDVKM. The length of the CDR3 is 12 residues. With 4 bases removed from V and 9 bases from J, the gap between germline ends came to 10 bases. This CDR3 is CASSSGVGEQFF. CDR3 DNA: TGTGCCAGCAGTTCAGGGGTCGGTGAGCAGTTCTTC.

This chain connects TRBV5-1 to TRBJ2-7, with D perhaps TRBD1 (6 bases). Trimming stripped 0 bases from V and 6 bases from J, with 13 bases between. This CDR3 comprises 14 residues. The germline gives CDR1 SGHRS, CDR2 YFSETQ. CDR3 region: CASSLGGPGLEQYF. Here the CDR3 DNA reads TGCGCCAGCAGCTTGGGGGGGCCAGGCCTCGAGCAGTACTTC.

The CDR3 DNA reads TGTGCCAGCAGCGTAGGAGAGACGGGAAATTCACCCCTCCACTTT. Translation: CASSVGETGNSPLHF. The genes are TRBV9 and TRBJ1-6, with D hard to call. Germline assignment: CDR1 SGDLS and CDR2 YYNGEE. The CDR3 covers 15 residues. V lost 0 bases to trimming and J lost 7 bases, with 11 bases between them. The entire variable domain, with the rest obtained from reference TRBV9 and TRBJ1-6, is as follows: DSGVTQTPKHLITATGQRVTLRCSPRSGDLSVYWYQQSLDQGLQFLIQYYNGEERAKGNILERFSAQQFPDLHSELNLSSLELGDSALYFCASSVGETGNSPLHFGNGTRLTVT.

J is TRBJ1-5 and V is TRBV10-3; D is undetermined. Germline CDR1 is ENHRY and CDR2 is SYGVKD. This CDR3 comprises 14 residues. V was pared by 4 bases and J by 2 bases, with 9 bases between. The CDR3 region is CAISGGSGNQPQHF. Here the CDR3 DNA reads TGTGCCATCAGTGGAGGGTCGGGCAATCAGCCCCAGCATTTT.

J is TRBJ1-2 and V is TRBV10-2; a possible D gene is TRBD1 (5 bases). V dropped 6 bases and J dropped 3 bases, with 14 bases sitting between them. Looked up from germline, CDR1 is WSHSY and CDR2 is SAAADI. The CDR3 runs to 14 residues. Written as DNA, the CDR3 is TGCGCCAGCAGGGCCCAGGGCCCGGACTATGGCTACACCTTC. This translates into CASRAQGPDYGYTF.

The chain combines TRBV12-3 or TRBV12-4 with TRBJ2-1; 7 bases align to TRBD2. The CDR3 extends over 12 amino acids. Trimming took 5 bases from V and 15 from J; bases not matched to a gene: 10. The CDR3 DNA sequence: TGTGCCAGCAGTCCCCGCCGGGACTATCCGTTCTTC. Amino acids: CASSPRRDYPFF.

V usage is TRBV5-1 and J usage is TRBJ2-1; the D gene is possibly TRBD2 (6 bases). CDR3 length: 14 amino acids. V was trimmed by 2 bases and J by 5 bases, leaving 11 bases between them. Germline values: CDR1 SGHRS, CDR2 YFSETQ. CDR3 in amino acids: CASSFGGENNEQFF. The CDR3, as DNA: TGCGCCAGCAGCTTCGGGGGAGAGAACAATGAGCAGTTCTTC.

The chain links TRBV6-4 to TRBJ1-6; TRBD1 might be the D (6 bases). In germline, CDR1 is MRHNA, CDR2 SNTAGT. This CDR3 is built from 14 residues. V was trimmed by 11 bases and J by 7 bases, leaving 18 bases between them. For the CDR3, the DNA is TGTGCCTTCCAAGGGGGGGCAGGAAATTCACCCCTCCACTTT. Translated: CAFQGGAGNSPLHF.

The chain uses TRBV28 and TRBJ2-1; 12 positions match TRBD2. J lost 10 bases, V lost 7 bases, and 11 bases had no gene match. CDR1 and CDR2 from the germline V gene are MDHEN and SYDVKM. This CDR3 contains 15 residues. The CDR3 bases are TGTGCCAGCATCCCCGGGGGACTAGCGGGCTGGGAGCAGTTCTTC. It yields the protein CASIPGGLAGWEQFF. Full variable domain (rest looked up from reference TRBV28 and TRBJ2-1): DVKVTQSSRYLVKRTGEKVFLECVQDMDHENMFWYRQDPGLGLRLIYFSYDVKMKEKGDIPEGYSVSREKKERFSLILESASTNQTSMYLCASIPGGLAGWEQFFGPGTRLTVL.

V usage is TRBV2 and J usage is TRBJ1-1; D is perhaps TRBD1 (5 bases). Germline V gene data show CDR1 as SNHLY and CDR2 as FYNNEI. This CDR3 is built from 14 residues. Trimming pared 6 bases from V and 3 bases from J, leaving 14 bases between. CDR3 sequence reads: CASSSRAGDTEAFF. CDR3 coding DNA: TGTGCCAGCAGCTCCAGGGCTGGGGACACTGAAGCTTTCTTT.

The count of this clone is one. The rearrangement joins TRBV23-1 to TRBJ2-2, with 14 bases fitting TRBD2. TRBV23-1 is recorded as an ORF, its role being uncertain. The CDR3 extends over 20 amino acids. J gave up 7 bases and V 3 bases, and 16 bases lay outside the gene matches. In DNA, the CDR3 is TGCGCCAGCAGTCACGGTCGGGGGCTAAGACTAGCGGGAGGGGACGGGGAGCTGTTTTTT. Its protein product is CASSHGRGLRLAGGDGELFF.

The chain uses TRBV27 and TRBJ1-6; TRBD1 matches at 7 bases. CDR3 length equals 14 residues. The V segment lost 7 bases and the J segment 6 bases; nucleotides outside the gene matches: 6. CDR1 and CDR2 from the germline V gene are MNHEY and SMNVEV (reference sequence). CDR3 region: CASNLRGPNSPLHF. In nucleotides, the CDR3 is TGTGCCAGCAACCTAAGGGGGCCTAATTCACCCCTCCACTTT.

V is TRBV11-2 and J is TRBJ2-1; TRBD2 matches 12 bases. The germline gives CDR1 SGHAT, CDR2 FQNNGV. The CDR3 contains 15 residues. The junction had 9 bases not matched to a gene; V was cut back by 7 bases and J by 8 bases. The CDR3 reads CASNQGLAGGDEQFF. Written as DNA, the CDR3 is TGTGCCAGCAACCAGGGACTAGCGGGCGGGGATGAGCAGTTCTTC.

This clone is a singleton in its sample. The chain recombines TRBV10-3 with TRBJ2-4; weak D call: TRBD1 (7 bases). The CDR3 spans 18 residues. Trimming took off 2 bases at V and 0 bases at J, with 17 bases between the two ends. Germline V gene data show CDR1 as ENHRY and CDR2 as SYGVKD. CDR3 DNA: TGTGCCATCAGTGAGCTGAGGAGGCAGGGGGGAGCCAAAAACATTCAGTACTTC. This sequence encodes CAISELRRQGGAKNIQYF.

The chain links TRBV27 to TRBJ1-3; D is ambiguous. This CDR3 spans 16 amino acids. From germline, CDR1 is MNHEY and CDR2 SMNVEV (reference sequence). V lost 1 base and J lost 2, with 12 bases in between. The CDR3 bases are TGTGCCAGCAGTTTATGGGGAGGGATAGCTGGAAACACCATATATTTT. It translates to CASSLWGGIAGNTIYF.

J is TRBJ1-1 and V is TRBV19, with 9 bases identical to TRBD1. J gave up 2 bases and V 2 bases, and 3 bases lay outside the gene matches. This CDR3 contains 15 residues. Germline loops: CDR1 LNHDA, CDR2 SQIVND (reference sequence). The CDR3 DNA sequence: TGTGCCAGTAGTATAACAGGGGGCGTCAACACTGAAGCTTTCTTT. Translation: CASSITGGVNTEAFF.